A selection of T cell receptor beta chains follows, all from one sample in a study of beta chain features in type 1 diabetes. The assay was immunoSEQ multiplex PCR, and TCRdb's table has in-frame clones only and misses some. Among around 150,000 clones listed, 50% to 70% were seen once. Source material: naive CD4+ T cells from blood. The receptors originated from a man younger than 40 with type 1 diabetes. Both conserved end residues are part of each CDR3.

TRBV9	TRBJ2-5	CASSVAAIQETQYF
TRBV30	TRBJ1-3	CAWSVMDFFGNTIYF
TRBV29-1	TRBJ2-2	CSVEDFVGPNTGELFF
TRBV28	TRBJ2-4	CASSLSLVRLAENIQYF
TRBV29-1	TRBJ2-1	CSVGQSSYNEQFF
TRBV28	TRBJ2-7	CASTSQGGHEQYF
TRBV7-2	TRBJ2-7	CASSLVTAVAGYEQYF
TRBV11-2	TRBJ1-1	CASSITGGWSTEAFF
TRBV9	TRBJ2-1	CASSVGLQGALIGNEQFF
TRBV5-6	TRBJ2-5	CASSFFFVGEETQYF
TRBV5-6	TRBJ2-3	CASSLILGQGSPDTQYF
TRBV18	TRBJ2-7	CASSPFEGSSYEQYF
TRBV7-9	TRBJ2-7	CASSPVQGEQYF
TRBV7-2	TRBJ2-5	CASSFPGTARETQYF
TRBV7-2	TRBJ1-6	CASSLQQVINNSPLHF
TRBV7-9	TRBJ2-5	CASSLARDRGQETQYF
TRBV7-9	TRBJ2-5	CASSLGTYPRAETQYF
TRBV9	TRBJ2-1	CASSAPGQSSYNEQFF
TRBV5-1	TRBJ2-2	CASSLSVGELFF
TRBV7-9	TRBJ1-1	CASSAYRESNTEAFF
TRBV29-1	TRBJ1-1	CSVAHTEAFF